These 24 T cell receptor beta chains originate from one sample sequenced in a study of graft-versus-host responses after intestinal transplantation (dated by TCRdb to about 2021). No antigens are known for them. The library was generated by the immunoSEQ multiplex PCR assay. In TCRdb, the immuneACCESS table is reduced to in-frame sequences with V and J assigned. These tables do not hold every clone; where another copy was compared, an unresolved V gene accounts for under half, and the others remain unexplained. The sample table lists some 90,000 clones, just under 95% of them with a count of one. The ten largest make up 0.4% to 0.6% of the sample. The time point label of this sample denotes: cells obtained before transplantation from donor or recipient. Sample: unstimulated CD8+ T cells sorted from spleen or lymph node cells, taken before intestinal transplant. The receptors were sampled from a human donor who received an intestinal transplant.

V usage is TRBV10-3 and J usage is TRBJ2-1; TRBD2 aligns across 8 bases. V lost 3 bases to trimming and J lost 4 bases; unmatched junction nucleotides: 2. This CDR3 contains 14 residues. Germline CDR1 and CDR2: ENHRY and SYGVKD. The CDR3 reads CAISDPGGYNEQFF. CDR3 sequence (DNA): TGTGCCATCAGTGACCCGGGAGGGTACAATGAGCAGTTCTTC.

The V and J genes are TRBV6-1 and TRBJ2-1; TRBD2 agrees at 9 bases. Germline assignment: CDR1 MNHNS and CDR2 SASEGT. The CDR3 contains 16 residues. V dropped 0 bases and J dropped 10; count of bases not matched to a gene: 10. For the CDR3, the DNA is TGTGCCAGCAGTGAAGCCACTGGGACTAGCTCGTGGGAGCAGTTCTTC. As protein: CASSEATGTSSWEQFF.

This rearrangement joins TRBV6-1 to TRBJ1-1, with D unresolved. With 5 bases removed from V and 3 bases from J, the gap between germline ends came to 10 bases. This CDR3 is built from 13 residues. Germline assignment: CDR1 MNHNS and CDR2 SASEGT. The CDR3 DNA sequence: TGTGCCAGCAGTCCCCGACTGCACACTGAAGCTTTCTTT. This translates into CASSPRLHTEAFF.

The gene calls are TRBV12-5 and TRBJ1-4, with a weak D call TRBD1 (5 bases). The CDR3 loop spans 14 amino acids. Looked up from germline, CDR1 is LGHNT and CDR2 is FRNRAP. V dropped 6 bases and J dropped 5 bases, with 13 bases sitting between them. The CDR3 DNA reads TGTGCTAGTGGCAAAGGGGAAATGAATGAAAAACTGTTTTTT. It specifies CASGKGEMNEKLFF.

The chain uses TRBV19 and TRBJ2-2, with 7 bases fitting TRBD1. V was clipped by 1 base and J by 4 bases; unmatched bases: 6. The CDR3 is 16 residues long. Germline CDR1 LNHDA, CDR2 SQIVND (reference sequence). The CDR3 spells CASSIGAGGSTGELFF. The CDR3 DNA follows: TGTGCCAGTAGTATAGGGGCAGGGGGTAGCACCGGGGAGCTGTTTTTT.

The V gene is TRBV19, the J gene TRBJ2-3; D call uncertain. The CDR3 sequence is 15 residues long. V lost 7 bases to trimming and J lost 5 bases, with 19 bases between them. From germline, CDR1 is LNHDA and CDR2 SQIVND (reference sequence). For the CDR3, the DNA is TGTGCCAGTATGCGGCAGTTCAGCCCTGGAGATACGCAGTATTTT. It is translated as CASMRQFSPGDTQYF.

This chain joins TRBV19 and TRBJ2-1, with a possible D match to TRBD1 (5 bases). There are 13 residues in the CDR3. Trimming left V 7 bases short and J 8 bases short, with 15 bases between. Per germline, CDR1 LNHDA and CDR2 SQIVND (reference sequence). The chain's CDR3 is CASILGAGDEQFF. CDR3 sequence (DNA): TGTGCCAGTATTCTAGGGGCTGGGGATGAGCAGTTCTTC.

The chain joins TRBV30 to TRBJ1-4; 9 bases line up with TRBD1. The V gene end was trimmed by 1 base and the J gene end by 4 bases; junction bases not matched to a gene: 13. The CDR3 is made up of 18 amino acids. Per the germline V gene, CDR1 is GTSNPN and CDR2 is SVGIG (reference sequence). This chain's CDR3 is CAWSGNPGQGMINEKLFF. The CDR3 coding sequence is TGTGCCTGGAGTGGGAATCCGGGACAGGGAATGATTAATGAAAAACTGTTTTTT.

This clone was counted a single time. CDR3: CAISELDTYEQYF. The DNA of the CDR3 is TGTGCCATCAGTGAATTGGACACCTACGAGCAGTACTTC. The chain carries TRBV10-3 and TRBJ2-7; TRBD1 is a possible D gene (5 bases). V lost 3 bases, J lost 2 bases, and 8 bases lay in between. CDR3 length: 13 residues. Germline CDR1 reads ENHRY; CDR2 reads SYGVKD.

The chain combines TRBV4-1 with TRBJ1-1; D call uncertain. The CDR3 totals 17 residues. Trimming shortened V by 4 bases and J by 2 bases, and 20 bases separated the two germline ends. Looked up from germline, CDR1 is MGHRA and CDR2 is YSYEKL. CDR3 DNA sequence: TGCGCCAGCAGCCCAAGCCCGAGACCTGGGAGCAACACTGAAGCTTTCTTT. Translated, it gives CASSPSPRPGSNTEAFF.

This chain joins TRBV5-6 and TRBJ1-2; TRBD1 is a possible D gene (6 bases). Germline loops: CDR1 SGHDT, CDR2 YYEEEE. Trimming cost V 1 base and J 4 bases, with 14 bases left between them. This CDR3 contains 15 residues. This CDR3 reads CASSLCSGAPYGYTF. CDR3 nucleotide sequence: TGTGCCAGCAGCTTGTGTTCAGGGGCCCCCTATGGCTACACCTTC.

The J gene is TRBJ1-5, the V gene TRBV7-9, with a tentative D call TRBD1 (6 bases). From germline, CDR1 is SEHNR and CDR2 FQNEAQ (reference sequence). The ends were cut back, 8 bases at V and 0 bases at J, with 8 bases in the middle. This CDR3 is built from 13 residues. CDR3 coding DNA: TGTGCCAGCGCAGGGGTTAGCAATCAGCCCCAGCATTTT. Translating gives CASAGVSNQPQHF. Full variable domain (outside the CDR3, taken from reference TRBV7-9 and TRBJ1-5): DTGVSQNPRHKITKRGQNVTFRCDPISEHNRLYWYRQTLGQGPEFLTYFQNEAQLEKSRLLSDRFSAERPKGSFSTLEIQRTEQGDSAMYLCASAGVSNQPQHFGDGTRLSIL.

The chain joins TRBV15 to TRBJ2-3; TRBD1 aligns across 8 bases. Per the germline V gene, CDR1 is LNHNV and CDR2 is YYDKDF (reference sequence). The CDR3 runs to 14 residues. The ends lost 11 bases at V and 2 bases at J; junction bases unmatched: 9. DNA of the CDR3: TGTGCCTCCGAACAGGGGGGCTTCACAGATACGCAGTATTTT. Amino acids: CASEQGGFTDTQYF.

V usage is TRBV4-1 and J usage is TRBJ2-7; 11 nucleotides line up with TRBD2. Per the germline V gene, CDR1 is MGHRA and CDR2 is YSYEKL. The CDR3 is 16 amino acids. The trim removed 4 bases at V and 4 bases at J, leaving 9 bases unmatched. The CDR3 loop is CASSPTGLAEIYEQYF. CDR3 sequence (DNA): TGCGCCAGCAGCCCTACGGGACTAGCGGAGATTTACGAGCAGTACTTC.

The chain recombines TRBV5-1 with TRBJ2-7; the match to TRBD1 covers 7 bases. Germline V CDR1 and CDR2: SGHRS, YFSETQ. V lost 0 bases to trimming and J lost 3 bases; unmatched junction nucleotides: 6. The length of the CDR3 is 15 residues. The CDR3 is CASSLEGHRGYEQYF. In nucleotides, the CDR3 is TGCGCCAGCAGCTTGGAGGGGCACAGGGGCTACGAGCAGTACTTC.

The gene calls are TRBV9 and TRBJ2-1, with 9 positions matching TRBD1. Trimming removed 0 bases from V and 4 bases from J; junction bases left unmatched: 8. The CDR3 contains 17 residues. Germline lookup yields CDR1 SGDLS and CDR2 YYNGEE. CDR3 in amino acids: CASSVAGTGQFYNEQFF. CDR3 DNA: TGTGCCAGCAGCGTAGCAGGGACAGGGCAGTTTTACAATGAGCAGTTCTTC.

The chain combines TRBV5-4 with TRBJ2-7; a weak D match, TRBD2 (6 bases). The germline gives CDR1 SGHNT, CDR2 YYREEE (reference sequence). Trimming removed 4 bases at V and 7 bases at J, with 12 bases between. The CDR3 totals 12 residues. The DNA of the CDR3 is TGTGCCAGCAGCCCACTAGCAGGGGAGCAGTACTTC. Translation gives CASSPLAGEQYF.

J is TRBJ2-7 and V is TRBV30; 9 bases fit TRBD1. The CDR3 runs to 14 residues. V gave up 3 bases and J gave up 6 bases; unmatched junction bases: 9. Germline-derived CDR1 and CDR2 are GTSNPN and SVGIG (reference sequence). The CDR3 loop reads CAWSPTGTGLEQYF. Here the CDR3 DNA reads TGTGCCTGGAGCCCTACCGGGACAGGGCTCGAGCAGTACTTC.

The chain carries TRBV27 and TRBJ1-1; no clear D gene. The length of the CDR3 is 13 residues. CDR1 MNHEY and CDR2 SMNVEV come from the germline V gene (reference sequence). Trimming took off 6 bases at V and 1 base at J, with 9 bases between the two ends. CDR3 loop: CASRTIGNTEAFF. The CDR3 DNA reads as TGTGCCAGCAGAACAATTGGGAACACTGAAGCTTTCTTT.

This clone appeared a few times. The chain links TRBV7-9 to TRBJ1-3; TRBD1 matches 8 bases. Germline V CDR1 and CDR2: SEHNR, FQNEAQ (reference sequence). Germline trimming cut 5 bases from V and 4 bases from J; bases unmatched to any gene: 10. The CDR3 spans 16 residues. The CDR3 is CASSPSDRDIGNTIYF. For the CDR3, the DNA is TGTGCCAGCAGCCCCTCGGACAGGGATATAGGAAACACCATATATTTT. The full variable domain, rest sourced from reference TRBV7-9 and TRBJ1-3, is DTGVSQNPRHKITKRGQNVTFRCDPISEHNRLYWYRQTLGQGPEFLTYFQNEAQLEKSRLLSDRFSAERPKGSFSTLEIQRTEQGDSAMYLCASSPSDRDIGNTIYFGEGSWLTVV.

The V gene is TRBV10-2, the J gene TRBJ2-7; 10 nucleotides line up with TRBD1. The CDR3 contains 15 residues. From germline, CDR1 is WSHSY and CDR2 SAAADI. The ends lost 2 bases at V and 5 bases at J; junction bases unmatched: 6. The CDR3, as DNA: TGCGCCAGCAGTGAGGGGGGACAGGGGTACCACGAGCAGTACTTC. Encoded protein: CASSEGGQGYHEQYF.

The V and J genes are TRBV4-2 and TRBJ2-1, with a possible D match to TRBD2 (6 bases). This CDR3 has 16 amino acids. CDR1 and CDR2 (germline): LGHNA, YNFKEQ. Trimming took off 2 bases at V and 5 bases at J, with 16 bases between the two ends. The CDR3 sequence is CASSQPGLRMDNEQFF. The CDR3 DNA is TGTGCCAGCAGCCAACCGGGACTTCGGATGGACAATGAGCAGTTCTTC.

The chain has TRBV5-1 and TRBJ1-2, with TRBD1 identical over 7 bases. The V and J ends lost 4 bases and 2 bases, in that order; junction bases with no gene match: 5. CDR1 and CDR2 from the germline V gene are SGHRS and YFSETQ. The CDR3 has 14 amino acids. CDR3 loop: CASSVGTANYGYTF. CDR3 sequence (DNA): TGCGCCAGCAGCGTTGGGACAGCAAACTATGGCTACACCTTC.

In the case of this clone: One junction end does not reproduce the germline sequence, and a read error may be involved. The gene calls are TRBV29-1 and TRBJ2-7; D is unresolved. CDR1 is SQVTM and CDR2 is ANQGSEA in the germline V gene. CDR3 length: 12 amino acids. In DNA form, the CDR3 reads TGCAGCGTTAAAGATACTCGCGACGAGCAGTACTTC. This translates into CSVKDTRDEQYF.